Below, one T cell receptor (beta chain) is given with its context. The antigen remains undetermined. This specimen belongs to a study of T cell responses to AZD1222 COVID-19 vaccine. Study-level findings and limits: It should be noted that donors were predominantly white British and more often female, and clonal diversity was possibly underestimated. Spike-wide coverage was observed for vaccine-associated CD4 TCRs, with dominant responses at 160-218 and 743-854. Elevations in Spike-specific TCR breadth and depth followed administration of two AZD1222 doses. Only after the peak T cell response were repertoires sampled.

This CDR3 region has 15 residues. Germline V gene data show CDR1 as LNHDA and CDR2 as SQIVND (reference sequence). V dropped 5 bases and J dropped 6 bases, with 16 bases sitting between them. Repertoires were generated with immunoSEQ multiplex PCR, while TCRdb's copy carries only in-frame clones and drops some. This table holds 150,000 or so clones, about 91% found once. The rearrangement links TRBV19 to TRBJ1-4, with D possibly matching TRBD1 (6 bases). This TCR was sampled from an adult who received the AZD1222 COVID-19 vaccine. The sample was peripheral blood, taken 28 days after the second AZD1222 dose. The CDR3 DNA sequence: TGTGCCAGTAGTGATTCAGGGGACTCTTATGAAAAACTGTTTTTT. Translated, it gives CASSDSGDSYEKLFF.